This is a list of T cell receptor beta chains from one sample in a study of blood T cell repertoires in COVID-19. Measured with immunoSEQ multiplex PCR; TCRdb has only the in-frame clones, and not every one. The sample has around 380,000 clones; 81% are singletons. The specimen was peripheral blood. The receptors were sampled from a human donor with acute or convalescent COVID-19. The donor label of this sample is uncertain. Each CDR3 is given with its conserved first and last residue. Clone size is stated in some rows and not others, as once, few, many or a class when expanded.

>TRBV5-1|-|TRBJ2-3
CASSSQGTSGGPTDTQYF
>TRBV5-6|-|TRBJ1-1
CASSLMVGRGNTEAFF
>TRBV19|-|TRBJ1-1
CASSITRVGVNTEAFF
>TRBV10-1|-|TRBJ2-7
CASSESNSYEQYF
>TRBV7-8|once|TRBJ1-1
CASSLLQEAFF
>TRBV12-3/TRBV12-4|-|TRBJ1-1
CASSLRQSEAFF
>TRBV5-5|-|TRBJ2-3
CASLKDTSDTQYF
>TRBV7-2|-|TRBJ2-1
CASSLGTSGLADDNEQFF
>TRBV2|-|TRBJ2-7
CASTEGFLAGNYYEQYF
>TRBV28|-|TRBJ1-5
CASRGAYSNQPQHF
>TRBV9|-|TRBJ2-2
CASSVVHRTNTGELFF
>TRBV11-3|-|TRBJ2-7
CASSQQEDRDYEQYF
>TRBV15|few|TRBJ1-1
CATSRSMGAGNMNTEAFF
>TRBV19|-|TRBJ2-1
CATRSLAGGGYEQFF
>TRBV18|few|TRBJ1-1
CASSRRVSFYTEAFF